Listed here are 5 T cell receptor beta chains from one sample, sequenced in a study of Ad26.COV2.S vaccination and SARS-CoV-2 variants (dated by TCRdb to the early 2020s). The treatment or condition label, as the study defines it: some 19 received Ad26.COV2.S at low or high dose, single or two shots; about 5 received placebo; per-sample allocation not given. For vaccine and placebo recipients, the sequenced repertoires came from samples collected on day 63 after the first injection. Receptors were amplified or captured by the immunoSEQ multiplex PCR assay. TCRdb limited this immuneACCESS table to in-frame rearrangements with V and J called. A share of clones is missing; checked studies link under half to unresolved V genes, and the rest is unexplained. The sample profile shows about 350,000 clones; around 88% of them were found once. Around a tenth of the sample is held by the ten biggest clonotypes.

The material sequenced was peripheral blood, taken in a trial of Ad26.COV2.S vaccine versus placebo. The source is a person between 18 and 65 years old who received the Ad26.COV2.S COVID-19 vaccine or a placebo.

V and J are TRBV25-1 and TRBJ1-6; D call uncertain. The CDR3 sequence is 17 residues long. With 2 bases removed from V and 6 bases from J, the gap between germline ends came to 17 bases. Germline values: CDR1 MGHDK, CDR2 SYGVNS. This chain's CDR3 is CASSEGVDPVINSPLHF. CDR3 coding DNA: TGTGCCAGCAGTGAAGGGGTGGATCCCGTGATTAATTCACCCCTCCACTTT.

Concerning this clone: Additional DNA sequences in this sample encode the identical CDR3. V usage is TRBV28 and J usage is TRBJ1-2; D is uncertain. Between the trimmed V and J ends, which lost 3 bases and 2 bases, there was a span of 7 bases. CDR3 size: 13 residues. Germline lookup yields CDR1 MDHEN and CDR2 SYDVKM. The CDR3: CASSFGQNYGYTF. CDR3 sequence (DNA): TGTGCCAGCAGTTTCGGTCAAAACTATGGCTACACCTTC.

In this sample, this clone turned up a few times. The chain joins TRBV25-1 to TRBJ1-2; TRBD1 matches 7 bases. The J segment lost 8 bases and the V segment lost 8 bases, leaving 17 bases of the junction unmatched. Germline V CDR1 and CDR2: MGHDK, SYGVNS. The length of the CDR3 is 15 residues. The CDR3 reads CASLDTGTETRGYTF. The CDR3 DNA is TGTGCCAGCTTAGACACCGGGACAGAGACACGGGGCTACACCTTC.

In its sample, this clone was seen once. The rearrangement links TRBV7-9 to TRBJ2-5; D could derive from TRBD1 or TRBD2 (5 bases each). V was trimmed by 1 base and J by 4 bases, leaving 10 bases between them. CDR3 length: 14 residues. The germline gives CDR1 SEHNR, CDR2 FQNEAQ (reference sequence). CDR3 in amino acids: CASSLGGVPETQYF. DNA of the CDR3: TGTGCCAGCAGCTTAGGAGGGGTCCCAGAGACCCAGTACTTC.

The CDR3 DNA sequence: TGTGCCAGCAGTTACACCGGACAGGGCCATTCACCCCTCCACTTT. Protein product: CASSYTGQGHSPLHF. V is TRBV6-5 and J is TRBJ1-6; TRBD1 aligns across 8 bases. V was clipped by 2 bases and J by 8 bases; unmatched bases: 5. Germline CDR1 and CDR2: MNHEY and SVGAGI. CDR3 length equals 15 residues.